The sequence of this T cell receptor beta chain was determined in a study of cytomegalovirus exposure and HLA in healthy donors. The PCR made use of 60 Vbeta and 13 Jbeta primers. Repertoires were generated with immunoSEQ multiplex PCR, while TCRdb's copy carries only in-frame clones and drops some. The repertoire holds about 77,000 clones, around 79% seen once, with less than 4.5% in the top ten. Remarks on this clone: Antigen unknown.

Findings of the study overall: The majority of TCR sequences were rare, yet some public TCRs appeared in many donors. The classifier, whose performance was assessed in both the original and validation cohorts, reportedly diagnosed cytomegalovirus status with high specificity and sensitivity. Researchers had no immune exposure information except CMV serostatus available. Within an earlier analysis, most TCR beta V segments proved productive either about 90% or about 30% of the time.

The V and J ends lost 5 bases and 4 bases, in that order; junction bases with no gene match: 8. This CDR3 is built from 15 residues. Germline CDR1 reads SGHAT; CDR2 reads FQNNGV. The chain has TRBV11-2 and TRBJ1-5, with 7 positions matching TRBD1. Source material: PBMCs. This TCR came from a man between 35 and 55 years old in good health and CMV-seronegative. The CDR3 reads CASSIGTAPNQPQHF. The CDR3 DNA reads as TGTGCCAGCAGCATCGGGACAGCCCCTAATCAGCCCCAGCATTTT. The complete variable domain, with remaining parts taken from reference TRBV11-2 and TRBJ1-5, reads EAGVAQSPRYKIIEKRQSVAFWCNPISGHATLYWYQQILGQGPKLLIQFQNNGVVDDSQLPKDRFSAERLKGVDSTLKIQPAKLEDSAVYLCASSIGTAPNQPQHFGDGTRLSIL.